This T cell receptor beta chain was found in a study of vaccination and CD4 T cells after COVID-19. This CDR3 has 15 residues. V dropped 8 bases and J dropped 3 bases, with 20 bases sitting between them. Looked up from germline, CDR1 is MDHEN and CDR2 is SYDVKM. Each CDR3 protein is one row after TCRdb ran MiXCR on the PCR reads. This sample carries just under 20,000 distinct CDR3 sequences, approximately 60% of them seen once, and the ten largest clones take 1.1%. This specimen was CD4+ T cells from blood, taken after SARS-CoV-2 vaccination. V and J are TRBV28 and TRBJ2-7; no reliable D call. The TCR originated in a human donor who had recovered from COVID-19. CDR3 bases: TGTGCCAGCCTTAGCTCTACCGGGCGAGTCTACGAGCAGTACTTC. This gives the protein CASLSSTGRVYEQYF.